Listed below are T cell receptor beta chains from one sample, sequenced in a study of blood T cell repertoires in COVID-19. Produced via immunoSEQ multiplex PCR; TCRdb's table is partial and in-frame only. Altogether 150,000 to 200,000 clones are present, more than 75% being singletons, with the ten largest covering under 7%. Sequencing was performed on PBMCs or T cells enriched from blood (not recorded which). Every receptor here comes from a man aged 35 to 55 who had recovered from COVID-19. Both conserved end residues are part of each CDR3. A D gene is named only where the DNA matches it firmly. Some rows mark clone size as missing; the rest say once, few, many or name a class of expanded clone.

.,TRBJ1-3,TRBV3-1/TRBV3-2,.,CASSQESGQYSFSGNTIYF,TGTGCCAGCAGCCAAGAGAGTGGACAGTACTCCTTCTCTGGAAACACCATATATTTT
.,TRBJ2-3,TRBV10-2,.,CATEATGRLTDTQYF,TGCGCCACCGAAGCGACAGGCCGGCTGACAGATACGCAGTATTTT
TRBD1,TRBJ2-4,TRBV4-2,.,CASSQERGRTAGNIQYF,TGTGCCAGCAGCCAAGAAAGGGGGCGGACAGCCGGGAACATTCAGTACTTC
.,TRBJ2-2,TRBV5-1,.,CASSGTGGVDTGELFF,TGCGCCAGCAGCGGGACCGGGGGAGTGGACACCGGGGAGCTGTTTTTT
TRBD1,TRBJ1-1,TRBV5-4,few,CASSFQGGGTEAFF,TGTGCCAGCAGCTTTCAGGGGGGTGGCACTGAAGCTTTCTTT
.,TRBJ1-1,TRBV30,once,CAWSAPIAAEAFF,TGTGCCTGGAGTGCGCCCATCGCGGCTGAAGCTTTCTTT
.,TRBJ1-6,TRBV6-6,.,CASSYQGLRDSPLHF,TGTGCCAGCAGTTACCAGGGACTCAGGGATTCACCCCTCCACTTT
TRBD1,TRBJ1-6,TRBV30,.,CAWTADRGLTPLHF,TGTGCCTGGACGGCGGACAGGGGGTTGACACCCCTCCACTTT
.,TRBJ2-6,TRBV5-4,.,CASSGRGARISGANVLTF,TGTGCCAGCAGCGGTCGGGGGGCCCGAATTTCTGGGGCCAACGTCCTGACTTTC
.,TRBJ1-4,TRBV6-1,once,CASSEDTGTATNEKLFF,TGTGCCAGCAGTGAAGATACGGGGACTGCAACTAATGAAAAACTGTTTTTT
TRBD1,TRBJ1-2,TRBV7-8,.,CASSLRGQGLVDGYTF,TGTGCCAGCAGCTTACGGGGACAGGGTCTGGTGGATGGCTACACCTTC
TRBD1,TRBJ1-2,TRBV6-5,few,CASDPRQGPGGYTF,TGTGCCAGCGATCCCCGACAGGGACCGGGGGGCTACACCTTC
.,TRBJ2-2,TRBV10-2,.,CASSVAGFTGELFF,TGCGCCAGCAGTGTGGCGGGGTTCACCGGGGAGCTGTTTTTT
TRBD1,TRBJ1-4,TRBV6-5,.,CASRHRDRAGEKLFF,TGTGCCAGCAGGCACCGGGACAGGGCGGGCGAAAAACTGTTTTTT
TRBD1,TRBJ1-2,TRBV5-6,.,CASSPGTALEYGYTF,TGTGCCAGCAGCCCAGGGACAGCGCTCGAGTATGGCTACACCTTC
TRBD1,TRBJ1-2,TRBV24-1,.,CATRGGRGQEYGYTF,TGTGCCACCCGGGGAGGTCGAGGACAGGAATATGGCTACACCTTC
.,TRBJ2-1,TRBV7-9,.,CASRYSDGDYNEQFF,TGTGCCAGCAGATATTCGGACGGGGATTACAATGAGCAGTTCTTC
.,TRBJ2-2,TRBV5-1,once,CASSLNGGSGELFF,TGCGCCAGCAGCTTGAATGGTGGCTCCGGGGAGCTGTTTTTT
.,TRBJ1-2,TRBV6-5,.,CASSTNRAGNYGYTF,TGTGCCAGCAGTACAAACAGGGCTGGGAACTATGGCTACACCTTC
TRBD1,TRBJ2-3,TRBV7-9,.,CASSLSAQGWPDTQYF,TGTGCCAGCAGCTTAAGTGCACAGGGGTGGCCAGATACGCAGTATTTT
TRBD1,TRBJ1-1,TRBV18,.,CASSSRDRGWDTEAFF,TGTGCCAGCTCATCCCGGGACAGGGGGTGGGACACTGAAGCTTTCTTT
.,TRBJ1-5,TRBV5-8,.,CASSFDRDQPQHF,TGTGCCAGCAGTTTTGACCGGGATCAGCCCCAGCATTTT
.,TRBJ2-2,TRBV19,.,CASSRGGGGTAGELFF,TGTGCCAGTAGCCGCGGGGGAGGGGGAACGGCCGGGGAGCTGTTTTTT
TRBD2,TRBJ2-1,TRBV24-1,.,CATSDSGASGGLGEQFF,TGTGCCACCAGTGATTCCGGGGCTAGCGGGGGGCTGGGGGAGCAGTTCTTC
.,TRBJ1-1,TRBV11-2,.,CASSLSGTPNTEAFF,TGTGCCAGCAGCTTAAGTGGGACTCCGAACACTGAAGCTTTCTTT
.,TRBJ2-3,TRBV25-1,once,CASSRWAYGTDTQYF,TGTGCCAGCAGTCGGTGGGCTTACGGCACAGATACGCAGTATTTT
TRBD2,TRBJ2-7,TRBV9,.,CASSPIAGAHEQYF,TGTGCCAGCAGTCCTATAGCGGGGGCCCACGAGCAGTACTTC
TRBD2,TRBJ2-3,TRBV3-1/TRBV3-2,.,CASSQTSGRNSDTQYF,TGTGCCAGCAGCCAAACTAGCGGGAGGAATTCAGATACGCAGTATTTT
TRBD2,TRBJ2-3,TRBV10-1,.,CASNGGGNTDTQYF,TGCGCCAGCAACGGCGGGGGGAACACAGATACGCAGTATTTT
.,TRBJ2-3,TRBV25-1,.,CASSMLADTQYF,TGTGCCAGCAGTATGCTAGCCGATACGCAGTATTTT
TRBD2,TRBJ2-3,TRBV3-1/TRBV3-2,.,CASSQLTSGATDTQYF,TGTGCCAGCAGCCAACTCACTAGCGGGGCCACAGATACGCAGTATTTT
.,TRBJ1-2,TRBV7-9,.,CASSLPFLGYTF,TGTGCCAGCAGCCTCCCCTTCCTTGGCTACACCTTC
.,TRBJ1-6,TRBV6-6,.,CASNTGLSTYNSPLHF,TGTGCCAGCAATACAGGGCTTAGCACCTATAATTCACCCCTCCACTTT
.,TRBJ2-5,TRBV10-3,.,CAISESKGGPETQYF,TGTGCCATCAGTGAGTCAAAGGGGGGGCCGGAGACCCAGTACTTC
TRBD1,TRBJ1-1,TRBV6-5,.,CATRQGAQTEAFF,TGTGCCACTAGACAGGGGGCGCAAACTGAAGCTTTCTTT
.,TRBJ2-3,TRBV11-2,.,CASSLQRRAQYF,TGTGCCAGCAGCTTACAGCGACGTGCGCAGTATTTT
.,TRBJ2-5,TRBV11-2,.,CASSSLRRQGGAETQYF,TGTGCCAGCAGCTCCCTCCGCCGGCAGGGGGGAGCGGAGACCCAGTACTTC
TRBD1,TRBJ1-1,TRBV5-6,.,CASSQDRGLSEAFF,TGTGCCAGCAGCCAGGACAGGGGGCTTAGTGAAGCTTTCTTT
.,TRBJ2-5,TRBV3-1/TRBV3-2,.,CASSQLGSEETQYF,TGTGCCAGCAGCCAACTCGGCAGCGAAGAGACCCAGTACTTC
TRBD1,TRBJ1-1,TRBV10-2,.,CASSEQGATEAFF,TGCGCCAGCAGTGAGCAGGGGGCGACTGAAGCTTTCTTT
TRBD2,TRBJ2-1,TRBV4-1,.,CASSLTGTSGGAIDYNEQFF,TGCGCCAGCAGCCTGACCGGGACTAGCGGGGGGGCCATAGACTACAATGAGCAGTTCTTC
.,TRBJ1-2,TRBV6-5,.,CASRVEQGPYGYTF,TGTGCCAGCAGAGTTGAACAGGGCCCCTATGGCTACACCTTC
TRBD1,TRBJ2-2,TRBV27,.,CASSLRGLVTGELFF,TGTGCCAGCAGTCTCAGGGGGCTAGTCACCGGGGAGCTGTTTTTT
.,TRBJ1-2,TRBV6-2/TRBV6-3,few,CASSFPGEAARQGYTF,TGTGCCAGCAGTTTTCCCGGGGAGGCAGCGCGCCAAGGCTACACCTTC
.,TRBJ1-3,TRBV30,.,CAWSDEDKNGNTIYF,TGTGCCTGGAGTGACGAGGACAAAAATGGAAACACCATATATTTT
.,TRBJ1-1,TRBV9,.,CASSVQGRGTEAFF,TGTGCCAGCAGCGTCCAGGGGAGAGGCACTGAAGCTTTCTTT
.,TRBJ1-2,TRBV29-1,.,CSVAQGQGYTF,TGCAGCGTTGCCCAGGGACAAGGCTACACCTTC
TRBD1,TRBJ1-2,TRBV5-1,.,CASSPYPGTGGSYGYTF,TGCGCCAGCAGCCCGTATCCCGGGACAGGGGGCAGCTATGGCTACACCTTC
.,TRBJ1-1,TRBV12-3/TRBV12-4,.,CASSLSLYTEAFF,TGTGCCAGCAGTTTAAGCCTTTACACTGAAGCTTTCTTT
.,TRBJ1-2,TRBV6-5,.,CASRGRTEHGYTF,TGTGCCAGCAGGGGGAGAACGGAGCATGGCTACACCTTC
.,TRBJ1-2,TRBV6-5,.,CASFAGGVSGGYTF,TGTGCCAGCTTCGCGGGGGGAGTGTCAGGAGGCTACACCTTC
.,TRBJ1-1,TRBV7-9,.,CASSLGLLNTEAFF,TGTGCCAGCAGCTTAGGGCTGCTGAACACTGAAGCTTTCTTT
TRBD1,TRBJ1-5,TRBV5-4,.,CASSLGTDREGPQHF,TGTGCCAGCAGCTTGGGGACTGACAGGGAAGGGCCCCAGCATTTT
.,TRBJ2-2,TRBV5-1,once,CATKTGYEGTGELFF,TGCGCCACAAAAACAGGGTATGAAGGTACCGGGGAGCTGTTTTTT
TRBD2,TRBJ2-7,TRBV5-1,.,CASSPTSGGLSYEQYF,TGCGCCAGCAGTCCCACTAGCGGGGGCCTCTCCTACGAGCAGTACTTC
TRBD1,TRBJ1-5,TRBV30,few,CAWSRQGNQPQHF,TGTGCCTGGAGCCGACAGGGGAATCAGCCCCAGCATTTT
.,TRBJ2-2,TRBV4-1,.,CASSQEAGLNTGELFF,TGCGCCAGCAGCCAGGAAGCGGGCCTGAACACCGGGGAGCTGTTTTTT
.,TRBJ1-4,TRBV5-8,.,CASSPETATNEKLFF,TGTGCCAGCAGTCCGGAGACTGCAACTAATGAAAAACTGTTTTTT